This is a list of T cell receptor beta chains from one sample in a study of PD-L1 blockade in urothelial cancer. Assay: immunoSEQ multiplex PCR; the TCRdb copy retains only in-frame clones and omits some. The repertoire holds about 110,000 clones, with around 85% as singletons. Sample: PBMCs, taken around atezolizumab (anti-PD-L1) treatment. The receptors shown here come from a man between 50 and 59 years old with urothelial cancer. The CDR3 runs from the conserved cysteine through the conserved F or W. D genes are given only for firm matches. The size field is filled for only some rows; it gives once, few, many or a size class.

J	D	size	V	CDR3	DNA
TRBJ2-7	TRBD1	-	TRBV5-1	CASSTEQGLSYEQYF	TGCGCCAGCAGCACAGAACAGGGGCTCTCCTACGAGCAGTACTTC
TRBJ1-1	TRBD1	-	TRBV9	CASSVGVDRGTEAFF	TGTGCCAGCAGCGTAGGTGTTGACAGGGGAACTGAAGCTTTCTTT
TRBJ1-1	-	-	TRBV5-6	CASSLRGPNTEAFF	TGTGCCAGCAGCCTCAGGGGACCGAACACTGAAGCTTTCTTT
TRBJ2-3	TRBD2	-	TRBV9	CASSAGTSLTDTQYF	TGTGCCAGCAGCGCCGGGACTAGCCTCACAGATACGCAGTATTTT
TRBJ2-3	-	-	TRBV6-6	CASSRSSTDTQYF	TGTGCCAGCAGTCGGAGTAGCACAGATACGCAGTATTTT
TRBJ1-2	-	once	TRBV30	CAWSGLEVPYGYTF	TGTGCCTGGAGTGGACTTGAGGTCCCCTATGGCTACACCTTC
TRBJ2-7	-	-	TRBV5-1	CASSPDRGALLGLAHYEQYF	TGCGCCAGCAGCCCAGACAGGGGGGCTCTCCTCGGACTAGCGCACTACGAGCAGTACTTC
TRBJ1-4	TRBD1	few	TRBV7-9	CASSARTGINEKLFF	TGTGCCAGCAGCGCCCGGACAGGAATTAATGAAAAACTGTTTTTT
TRBJ2-1	TRBD2	-	TRBV6-5	CASSRTSGGYNEQFF	TGTGCCAGCAGCAGGACTAGCGGAGGATACAATGAGCAGTTCTTC
TRBJ2-7	-	once	TRBV19	CASSIINRGGPYEQYF	TGTGCCAGTAGTATAATCAACAGGGGAGGTCCCTACGAGCAGTACTTC
TRBJ1-1	TRBD1	few	TRBV10-3	CAISGTGGDTEAFF	TGTGCCATCAGCGGGACAGGGGGGGACACTGAAGCTTTCTTT
TRBJ2-3	TRBD1	-	TRBV7-9	CASSLAQGTDTQYF	TGTGCCAGCAGCTTAGCACAGGGGACCGATACGCAGTATTTT
TRBJ2-3	-	-	TRBV15	CATSRGQSTSTDTQYF	TGTGCCACCAGCAGAGGACAGTCTACTAGCACAGATACGCAGTATTTT
TRBJ2-7	TRBD2	-	TRBV5-1	CASSLGGGVYEQYF	TGCGCCAGCAGCTTGGGGGGAGGGGTCTACGAGCAGTACTTC
TRBJ2-3	-	-	TRBV19	CASRRTDTQYF	TGTGCCAGTAGGAGAACAGATACGCAGTATTTT
TRBJ2-2	-	-	TRBV5-1	CASSLLAALTGELFF	TGCGCCAGCAGCTTGCTAGCCGCCCTCACCGGGGAGCTGTTTTTT
TRBJ2-1	-	-	TRBV18	CASSPLGRNEQFF	TGTGCCAGCTCACCCCTAGGGAGGAATGAGCAGTTCTTC
TRBJ2-7	-	-	TRBV21-1	CASRKRCGYEQYF	TGTGCCAGCAGGAAAAGGTGCGGCTACGAGCAGTACTTC
TRBJ1-3	-	-	TRBV27	CASSPRGWTGNTIYF	TGTGCCAGCAGCCCGAGGGGGTGGACGGGAAACACCATATATTTT
TRBJ2-4	-	once	TRBV6-1	CASESRDVAKNIQYF	TGTGCCAGCGAATCCCGGGATGTAGCCAAAAACATTCAGTACTTC
TRBJ2-2	-	-	TRBV18	CASSPPTRVTGELFF	TGTGCCAGCTCACCACCGACTAGAGTCACCGGGGAGCTGTTTTTT
TRBJ2-7	TRBD2	-	TRBV15	CATSRKGLSSSYEQYF	TGTGCCACCAGCAGAAAGGGACTATCAAGCTCCTACGAGCAGTACTTC
TRBJ2-3	-	-	TRBV7-2	CASSFSQGRTDTQYF	TGTGCCAGCAGCTTCTCTCAGGGGCGCACAGATACGCAGTATTTT
TRBJ2-1	TRBD1	-	TRBV7-9	CASSSGQGMLGQFF	TGTGCCAGCAGCTCAGGACAGGGGATGTTAGGGCAGTTCTTC
TRBJ2-7	-	-	TRBV30	CAWSSAGLLRSSQQYF	TGTGCCTGGAGTTCGGCCGGACTATTACGTTCCTCCCAGCAGTACTTC
TRBJ2-5	TRBD2	-	TRBV5-5	CASSLGTSGRAIETQYF	TGTGCCAGCAGCTTGGGGACTAGCGGGAGGGCCATAGAGACCCAGTACTTC
TRBJ1-3	-	-	TRBV9	CASSPSGGNTIYF	TGTGCCAGCAGCCCCAGCGGTGGAAACACCATATATTTT
TRBJ2-2	-	-	TRBV7-9	CASSPPPLQGGTGELFF	TGTGCCAGCAGCCCTCCCCCCCTGCAGGGTGGCACCGGGGAGCTGTTTTTT
TRBJ2-3	-	-	TRBV27	CASSLMRSADTQYF	TGTGCCAGCAGTTTAATGCGCAGCGCAGATACGCAGTATTTT
TRBJ1-5	-	-	TRBV9	CASSVDDSQPQHF	TGTGCCAGCAGCGTAGATGATAGTCAGCCCCAGCATTTT
TRBJ1-2	-	-	TRBV6-6	CASSYRGGGYTF	TGTGCCAGCAGTTATCGCGGAGGCGGCTACACCTTC
TRBJ2-1	TRBD1	-	TRBV5-1	CASSLLAGGSYNEQFF	TGCGCCAGCAGCCTATTGGCAGGGGGTTCCTACAATGAGCAGTTCTTC
TRBJ2-5	TRBD2	-	TRBV5-1	CASSLGGLAGTKETQYF	TGCGCCAGCAGCTTGGGGGGACTAGCGGGAACCAAAGAGACCCAGTACTTC
TRBJ2-1	TRBD2	-	TRBV28	CASSVSGGGDNEQFF	TGTGCCAGCAGTGTTAGCGGGGGTGGAGACAATGAGCAGTTCTTC
TRBJ1-3	-	once	TRBV30	CAWRRSYSGNTIYF	TGTGCCTGGAGACGAAGCTACTCTGGAAACACCATATATTTT
TRBJ2-3	TRBD2	-	TRBV4-2	CASSQGVISGGDTQYF	TGTGCCAGCAGCCAAGGGGTAATCTCGGGAGGGGATACGCAGTATTTT
TRBJ2-5	TRBD2	few	TRBV7-9	CASSLGLAGGRLQETQYF	TGTGCCAGCAGCCTAGGACTAGCGGGAGGGCGTCTCCAAGAGACCCAGTACTTC
TRBJ1-5	TRBD1	-	TRBV27	CASRQDRGYSNQPQHF	TGTGCCAGCAGGCAAGACAGGGGGTATAGCAATCAGCCCCAGCATTTT
TRBJ1-2	-	-	TRBV7-9	CASSGTGPGYGYTF	TGTGCCAGCAGTGGCACTGGGCCGGGATATGGCTACACCTTC
TRBJ2-1	TRBD2	-	TRBV10-3	CAISRAPGGQFF	TGTGCCATCAGTCGGGCCCCGGGAGGGCAGTTCTTC
TRBJ2-1	-	-	TRBV10-2	CASSDPRFNEQFF	TGCGCCAGCAGTGATCCCAGATTCAATGAGCAGTTCTTC
TRBJ2-2	-	-	TRBV7-9	CASYGTAGTGELFF	TGTGCCAGCTACGGGACAGCGGGCACCGGGGAGCTGTTTTTT
TRBJ1-1	-	few	TRBV27	CASRDPTRSEAFF	TGTGCCAGCAGAGACCCGACGCGGTCTGAAGCTTTCTTT
TRBJ2-5	-	-	TRBV6-6	CASTNRASTIQETQYF	TGTGCCAGCACAAATAGGGCTAGCACAATACAAGAGACCCAGTACTTC
TRBJ1-4	TRBD1	-	TRBV30	CAWSVQGGTNEKLFF	TGTGCCTGGAGTGTACAGGGGGGAACTAATGAAAAACTGTTTTTT
TRBJ2-1	-	-	TRBV5-1	CASMTGTTHEQFF	TGCGCCAGTATGACCGGGACAACCCATGAGCAGTTCTTC
TRBJ2-7	TRBD2	once	TRBV28	CASSFPASGTYEQYF	TGTGCCAGCAGTTTTCCGGCTAGCGGAACCTACGAGCAGTACTTC
TRBJ1-1	TRBD1	-	TRBV19	CASRSDRANTEAFF	TGTGCCAGTCGATCGGACAGGGCGAACACTGAAGCTTTCTTT
TRBJ2-3	TRBD2	once	TRBV19	CASSITSGRNTQYF	TGTGCCAGTAGTATCACTAGCGGGAGGAATACGCAGTATTTT
TRBJ1-6	TRBD1	-	TRBV5-1	CASSFGTGVGNSPLHF	TGCGCCAGCAGCTTCGGGACAGGGGTGGGGAATTCACCCCTCCACTTT
TRBJ2-7	-	-	TRBV4-1	CASSQDSVGVVLSYEQYF	TGCGCCAGCAGCCAAGATTCAGTGGGAGTAGTCCTCTCCTACGAGCAGTACTTC
TRBJ1-5	-	once	TRBV4-3	CASSQGNSNQPQHF	TGCGCCAGCAGTCAGGGGAATAGCAATCAGCCCCAGCATTTT
TRBJ2-1	TRBD2	-	TRBV28	CASSRTSAVYNEQFF	TGTGCCAGCAGCCGAACTAGCGCTGTCTACAATGAGCAGTTCTTC
TRBJ2-1	-	-	TRBV18	CASSPQLGDEQFF	TGTGCCAGCTCACCGCAACTCGGAGATGAGCAGTTCTTC
TRBJ1-2	-	-	TRBV19	CASSINAGPYGYTF	TGTGCCAGTAGTATAAACGCAGGCCCTTATGGCTACACCTTC